The entry below gives a single TCR beta chain sequence along with its context. The assay was immunoSEQ multiplex PCR, and TCRdb's table has in-frame clones only and misses some. Among around 250,000 clones, around 86% were seen once, and the ten largest hold roughly 12%. The record originates from a study of blood T cell repertoires in COVID-19. As for the study in general: From T cells, B-cell-depleted T cells, or PBMCs came the material, which was cDNA or gDNA.

Germline V CDR1 and CDR2: MDHEN, SYDVKM. The CDR3 has 15 residues. Trimming took 7 bases from V and 3 from J, leaving 16 bases between them. The chain uses TRBV28 and TRBJ2-1; maybe TRBD2 (6 bases). Sequencing used peripheral blood. The sequence came from an older man with acute or convalescent COVID-19. The CDR3 DNA reads as TGTGCCAGCATGCGAACCGGGACTTTCTACAATGAGCAGTTCTTC. Encoded protein: CASMRTGTFYNEQFF.